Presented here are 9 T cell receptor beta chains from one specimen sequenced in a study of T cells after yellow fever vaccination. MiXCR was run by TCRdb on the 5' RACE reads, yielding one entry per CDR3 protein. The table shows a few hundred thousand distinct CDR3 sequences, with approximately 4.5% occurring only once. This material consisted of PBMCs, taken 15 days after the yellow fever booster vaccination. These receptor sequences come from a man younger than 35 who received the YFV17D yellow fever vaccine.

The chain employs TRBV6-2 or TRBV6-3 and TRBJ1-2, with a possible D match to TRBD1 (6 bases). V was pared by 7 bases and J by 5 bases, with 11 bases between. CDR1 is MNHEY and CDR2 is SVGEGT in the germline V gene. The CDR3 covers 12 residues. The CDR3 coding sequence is TGTGCCAGCACCGACAGGTCTTATGGCTACACCTTC. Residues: CASTDRSYGYTF.

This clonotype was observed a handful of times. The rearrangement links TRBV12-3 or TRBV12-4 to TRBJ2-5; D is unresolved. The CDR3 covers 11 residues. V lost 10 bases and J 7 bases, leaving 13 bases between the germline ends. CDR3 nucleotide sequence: TGTGCCACCGCCCTTGAAGGGACCCAGTACTTC. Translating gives CATALEGTQYF.

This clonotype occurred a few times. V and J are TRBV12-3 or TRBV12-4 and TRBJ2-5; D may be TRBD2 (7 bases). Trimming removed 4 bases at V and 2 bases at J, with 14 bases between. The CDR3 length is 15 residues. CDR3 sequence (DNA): TGTGCCAGCAGTTGGACAGCGGGGATGCAAGAGACCCAGTACTTC. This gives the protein CASSWTAGMQETQYF.

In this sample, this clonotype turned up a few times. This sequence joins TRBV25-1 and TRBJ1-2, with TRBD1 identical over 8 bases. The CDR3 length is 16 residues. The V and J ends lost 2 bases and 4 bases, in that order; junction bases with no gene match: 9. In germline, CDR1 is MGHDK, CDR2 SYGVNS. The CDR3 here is CASSELDREVGYGYTF. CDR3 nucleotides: TGTGCCAGCAGTGAACTGGACAGGGAAGTGGGCTATGGCTACACCTTC.

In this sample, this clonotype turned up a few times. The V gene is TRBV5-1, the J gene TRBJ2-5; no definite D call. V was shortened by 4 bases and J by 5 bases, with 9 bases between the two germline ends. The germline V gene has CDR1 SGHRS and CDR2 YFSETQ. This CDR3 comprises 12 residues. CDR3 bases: TGCGCCAGCAGCGACCAGAGGGAGACCCAGTACTTC. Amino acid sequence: CASSDQRETQYF.

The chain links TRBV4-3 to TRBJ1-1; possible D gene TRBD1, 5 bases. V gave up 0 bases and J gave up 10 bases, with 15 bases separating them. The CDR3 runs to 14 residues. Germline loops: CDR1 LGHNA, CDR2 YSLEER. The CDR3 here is CASSQELRGSGAFF. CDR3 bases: TGCGCCAGCAGCCAAGAACTCCGGGGGTCAGGAGCTTTCTTT.

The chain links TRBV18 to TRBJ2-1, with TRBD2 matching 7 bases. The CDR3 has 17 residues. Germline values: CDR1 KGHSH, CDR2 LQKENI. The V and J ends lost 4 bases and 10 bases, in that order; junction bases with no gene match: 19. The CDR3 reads CASSLSPETSFSQEQFF. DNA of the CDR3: TGTGCCAGCTCACTCTCTCCCGAGACTAGCTTCTCTCAGGAGCAGTTCTTC.

As DNA, the CDR3 is TGTGCCAGCAGCGGGCAGAGAGAGACCCAGTACTTC. This translates into CASSGQRETQYF. This chain links TRBV7-2 with TRBJ2-5; no firm D call. The CDR3 is 12 amino acids. Trimming left V 5 bases short and J 4 bases short, with 8 bases between. Germline CDR1 and CDR2: SGHTA and FQGNSA.

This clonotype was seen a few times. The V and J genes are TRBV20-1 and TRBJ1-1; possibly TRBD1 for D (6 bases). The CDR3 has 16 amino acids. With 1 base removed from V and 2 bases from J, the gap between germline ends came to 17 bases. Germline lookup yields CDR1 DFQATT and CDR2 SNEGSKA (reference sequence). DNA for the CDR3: TGCAGTGCTAGAGTTCTAGACAGGACCGTAAACACTGAAGCTTTCTTT. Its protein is CSARVLDRTVNTEAFF.